This is a list of T cell receptor beta chains from one sample in a study of T cell responses to AZD1222 COVID-19 vaccine. Profiling relied on immunoSEQ multiplex PCR, and the TCRdb table lists in-frame clones only, not all of them. The sample shows about 140,000 clones, around nine tenths of them seen only once. The sample consisted of peripheral blood, taken on day 0 of AZD1222 vaccination. These TCRs come from an adult in good health. Both conserved end residues are part of each CDR3. The order of the fields is V gene, CDR3 length, J gene, CDR3 protein.

v_gene: TRBV28
len: 16
j_gene: TRBJ2-5
CDR3aa: CASSFTGQGQAETQYF

v_gene: TRBV6-6
len: 14
j_gene: TRBJ2-7
CDR3aa: CASNLQGTGYEQYF

v_gene: TRBV21-1
len: 17
j_gene: TRBJ2-2
CDR3aa: CASSTHTRTVNTGELFF

v_gene: TRBV20-1
len: 11
j_gene: TRBJ2-7
CDR3aa: CSASTGLEQYF

v_gene: TRBV24-1
len: 13
j_gene: TRBJ1-1
CDR3aa: CATSDSQNTEAFF

v_gene: TRBV6-4
len: 14
j_gene: TRBJ1-1
CDR3aa: CASSQRGESTEAFF

v_gene: TRBV9
len: 15
j_gene: TRBJ1-6
CDR3aa: CASRATGTHNSPLHF

v_gene: TRBV6-5
len: 13
j_gene: TRBJ2-7
CDR3aa: CASSRGGLYEQYF

v_gene: TRBV7-6
len: 12
j_gene: TRBJ2-3
CDR3aa: CASSSPYDTQYF

v_gene: TRBV19
len: 13
j_gene: TRBJ1-5
CDR3aa: CASSIEEDQPQHF

v_gene: TRBV28
len: 13
j_gene: TRBJ1-5
CDR3aa: CASTGQGWQPQHF

v_gene: TRBV30
len: 11
j_gene: TRBJ1-2
CDR3aa: CAWSVAYGYTF

v_gene: TRBV7-3
len: 13
j_gene: TRBJ1-1
CDR3aa: CASSTRGNTEAFF

v_gene: TRBV5-8
len: 16
j_gene: TRBJ2-5
CDR3aa: CASSLGRQGSGETQYF

v_gene: TRBV7-2
len: 15
j_gene: TRBJ1-5
CDR3aa: CASSLGVREGQPQHF

v_gene: TRBV6-1
len: 13
j_gene: TRBJ1-5
CDR3aa: CASSEAGLQPQHF

v_gene: TRBV6-2/TRBV6-3
len: 13
j_gene: TRBJ2-1
CDR3aa: CASSPPPYNEQFF

v_gene: TRBV30
len: 13
j_gene: TRBJ2-1
CDR3aa: CAWAPQGLNIWFF